One T cell receptor beta chain is described in this entry. Antigen: not known. The sample originates from a study of T cells after yellow fever vaccination. This CDR3 region has 16 residues. Per the germline V gene, CDR1 is MDHEN and CDR2 is SYDVKM. After removal of 4 bases from V and 5 bases from J, the junction contained 8 bases not matched to a gene. Overall study findings and caveats: One caveat is that FACS-sorted repertoires could contain abundant clonotypes contaminating from the bulk population.

Researchers made TCR cDNA using 5'RACE template switching, and this step added a universal primer site and UMIs. TCRdb processed the 5' RACE reads anew with MiXCR; each CDR3 protein has one entry. The sample lists some 300,000 distinct CDR3 sequences, under 9% occurring once. The rearrangement links TRBV28 to TRBJ2-1; TRBD2 aligns across 10 bases. Sequencing used CD4+ T cells sorted from PBMCs, obtained 5 days after the yellow fever booster vaccination. This sequence originates from a man aged 18 to 29 who received the YFV17D yellow fever vaccine. The CDR3 coding sequence is TGTGCCAGCAGTTCCTCGGGACTAGCGAAAGACAATGAGCAGTTCTTC. This sequence encodes CASSSSGLAKDNEQFF.